The clone carrying this T cell receptor (beta chain) was detected ten times or more. Its antigen is not identified. This CDR3 is 14 amino acids long. The J segment lost 5 bases and the V segment lost 3 bases, leaving 4 bases of the junction unmatched. Germline values: CDR1 PRHDT, CDR2 FYEKMQ (reference sequence). This sample stems from a study of T cells in Graves' hyperthyroidism and ophthalmopathy. Diagnoses used clinical symptoms, serum thyroxine and TRAb, thyroid ultrasound and orbital computed tomography. The authors took PBMCs from over 8.5 ml fresh peripheral blood. Amplified regions were TCR beta CDR3 sequences from RNA transcripts. During a first-round RT-PCR of the TCR CDR3, the HTBI primer set was used. TCRdb itself ran the multiplex PCR reads through MiXCR, one entry per CDR3 protein. The sample consists of hundreds of thousands of distinct CDR3 sequences, approximately 15% of them appearing once.

Whole-study findings and limits: Ophthalmopathy was separated from stable hyperthyroidism by a 13 V-J model.

The V and J genes are TRBV13 and TRBJ2-5; 9 nucleotides line up with TRBD1. Source material: blood. This TCR derives from a woman between 40 and 50 years old with Graves' ophthalmopathy. As DNA, the CDR3 is TGTGCCAGCAGCTTCAGGACAGGGGTGGAGACCCAGTACTTC. It is translated as CASSFRTGVETQYF.